This is a list of T cell receptor beta chains from one sample in a study of blood T cell repertoires in COVID-19. Clones were read by immunoSEQ multiplex PCR, and TCRdb kept only the in-frame ones, dropping some. The repertoire includes a few hundred thousand clones, 70% to 90% of them detected once, and under 2.5% sits in the top ten. The source material was PBMCs or T cells enriched from blood (not recorded which). The receptors originated from a man aged 25-40 years who had recovered from COVID-19. Both conserved end residues are part of each CDR3. Each record gives: J gene, clone size, V gene, D gene, CDR3 DNA, CDR3 protein. The D gene is left open where the match is weak. Size is stated for part of the rows, as once, few or many counts, or as a class when the clone is expanded.

TRBJ2-4,-,TRBV9,TRBD1,TGTGCCAGCAGCGTAGAGGGGACGGGACAGTGGCACTTC,CASSVEGTGQWHF
TRBJ2-3,-,TRBV5-4,TRBD1,TGTGCCAGCAGCCCGGACAGGGCAGATACGCAGTATTTT,CASSPDRADTQYF
TRBJ1-1,-,TRBV9,TRBD1,TGTGCCAGCAGCCCCTGGGACAGGGGACGTGAGGGGACTGAAGCTTTCTTT,CASSPWDRGREGTEAFF
TRBJ1-6,-,TRBV7-2,-,TGTGCCAGCAGCCTGGTCGGTAATTCACCCCTCCACTTT,CASSLVGNSPLHF
TRBJ1-5,-,TRBV19,-,TGTGCCAGCAACTCGGACAGTTTTAGTCAGCCCCAGCATTTT,CASNSDSFSQPQHF
TRBJ2-7,-,TRBV2,-,TGTGCCAGCACCAGGGAATCCTACGAGCAGTACTTC,CASTRESYEQYF
TRBJ2-1,-,TRBV7-5,-,TGTGCCAGAAGCTTAGCGCGGCAACCTATAGCCTACAATGAGCAGTTCTTC,CARSLARQPIAYNEQFF
TRBJ2-3,-,TRBV19,-,TGTGCCAGTAGTACCACCCGACTCACGGATACGCAGTATTTT,CASSTTRLTDTQYF
TRBJ1-1,-,TRBV7-9,-,TGTGCCAGCAGCTTGAGAGGGCTGAACACTGAAGCTTTCTTT,CASSLRGLNTEAFF
TRBJ2-1,-,TRBV6-5,-,TGTGCCAGCTGCCGAAAGAGCCCCTACAATGAGCAGTTCTTC,CASCRKSPYNEQFF
TRBJ1-6,-,TRBV30,-,TGTGCCTGGAGCCGTTCCGGGACATTGAATTCACCCCTCCACTTT,CAWSRSGTLNSPLHF
TRBJ2-6,few,TRBV7-7,TRBD2,TGTGCTAGCAGCTTATCGGGGGGGGCACCGTCCTGGTCCGGCTCTGGGGCCAACGTCCTGACTTTC,CASSLSGGAPSWSGSGANVLTF
TRBJ1-4,-,TRBV10-3,-,TGTGCCATCAGTGAGCAAATTCAGGGAACTAATGAAAAACTGTTTTTT,CAISEQIQGTNEKLFF
TRBJ1-2,-,TRBV18,-,TGTGCCAGCTCACCACCGGGGGTTTCGGGGGGCTCTGGCTATGGCTACACCTTC,CASSPPGVSGGSGYGYTF
TRBJ2-7,-,TRBV9,-,TGTGCCAGCAGCTTACGACAGTCCTCCTACGAGCAGTACTTC,CASSLRQSSYEQYF
TRBJ2-7,once,TRBV7-9,TRBD1,TGTGCCAGCAGCTTATGGGACAGCTCCTACGAGCAGTACTTC,CASSLWDSSYEQYF
TRBJ2-7,-,TRBV9,TRBD1,TGTGCCAGCAGCGTAGACGAAAGGGGGCCTCGCGAGCAGTACTTC,CASSVDERGPREQYF
TRBJ2-2,-,TRBV27,-,TGTGCCAGCAGTTTTAGGGACACGAACACCGGGGAGCTGTTTTTT,CASSFRDTNTGELFF
TRBJ1-4,-,TRBV18,-,TGTGCCAGCTCACCAAATGCGGGGGCTCAAAACCGCTTTAATGAAAAACTGTTTTTT,CASSPNAGAQNRFNEKLFF
TRBJ2-7,-,TRBV18,TRBD2,TGTGCCAGCTCACCGGGACTAGCGGGGTTCGTTTCCTACGAGCAGTACTTC,CASSPGLAGFVSYEQYF
TRBJ2-7,-,TRBV27,TRBD1,TGTGCCAGCAGTTCCCAAGCCTGGTTCGGGACAGGGGGAACAACCTACGAGCAGTACTTC,CASSSQAWFGTGGTTYEQYF
TRBJ1-2,-,TRBV7-9,TRBD1,TGTGCCAGCAGCATCGGGACAGGGGGCCTTTATGGCTACACCTTC,CASSIGTGGLYGYTF
TRBJ1-1,-,TRBV6-5,TRBD1,TGTGCCAGCAGTTACTCCAAGTGGACAGGGAACACTGAAGCTTTCTTT,CASSYSKWTGNTEAFF
TRBJ2-2,-,TRBV24-1,TRBD1,TGTGCCACCAGTGATCCTGGGACAGGGAACACCGGGGAGCTGTTTTTT,CATSDPGTGNTGELFF
TRBJ2-2,-,TRBV5-3,TRBD2,TGTGCCAGAAGCTGTCCGGGACTAGCGCTTACGAACACCGGGGAGCTGTTTTTT,CARSCPGLALTNTGELFF
TRBJ1-5,once,TRBV19,-,TGTGCCAGTAGTATCACCCGACAGAACAATCAGCCCCAGCATTTT,CASSITRQNNQPQHF
TRBJ2-1,-,TRBV5-1,TRBD2,TGCGCCAGCAGCTTGGGACTAGCCGCGAATGAGCAGTTCTTC,CASSLGLAANEQFF
TRBJ2-2,-,TRBV15,-,TGTGCCACCAGCAGGGAAACAGGAGCCGGGGAGCTGTTTTTT,CATSRETGAGELFF
TRBJ2-1,-,TRBV4-1,TRBD1,TGCGCCAGCAGCCAAGTTTCGGGACAGCATGAGCAGTTCTTC,CASSQVSGQHEQFF
TRBJ1-1,-,TRBV6-5,TRBD1,TGTGCCAGCACTAGACAGGGCCCCACTGAAGCTTTCTTT,CASTRQGPTEAFF
TRBJ1-6,-,TRBV19,-,TGTGCCAGTAGTGTGACAATTAATTCACCCCTCCACTTT,CASSVTINSPLHF
TRBJ1-3,-,TRBV5-4,-,TGTGCCAGCAGCTTGGAAGGACAGCCGAGCTCTGGAAACACCATATATTTT,CASSLEGQPSSGNTIYF
TRBJ2-3,few,TRBV6-1,-,TGTGCCAGCAGTGAAGACTTGGGGAGGGGGGCAGATACGCAGTATTTT,CASSEDLGRGADTQYF
TRBJ1-4,-,TRBV5-1,-,TGCGCCAGCAGCTTGATCGGGGATGAAAAACTGTTTTTT,CASSLIGDEKLFF
TRBJ2-7,-,TRBV3-1/TRBV3-2,TRBD2,TGTGCCAGCAGCCAACTAGCGGGGGGCTTCTCCTACGAGCAGTACTTC,CASSQLAGGFSYEQYF
TRBJ2-5,-,TRBV7-9,TRBD2,TGTGCCAGCAGCTTATTAGCGGGGGGCGCCAGCTTCCAAGAGACCCAGTACTTC,CASSLLAGGASFQETQYF
TRBJ2-1,-,TRBV11-1,-,TGTGCCAGCAGCTGGACGGGGGAACGTGAGCAGTTCTTC,CASSWTGEREQFF
TRBJ1-1,-,TRBV7-3,-,TGTGCCAGCAGCTTAACGGCAGGGGTGAACACTGAAGCTTTCTTT,CASSLTAGVNTEAFF
TRBJ1-1,-,TRBV30,-,TGTGCCTGGAGGCGGGGGAACACTGAAGCTTTCTTT,CAWRRGNTEAFF
TRBJ1-2,once,TRBV2,TRBD1,TGTGCCAGCAGTCTCGGACAGGGCATCTATGGCTACACCTTC,CASSLGQGIYGYTF
TRBJ2-5,-,TRBV10-1,-,TGCGCCAGCAGTGATAGTAATTTTCGAGAGACCCAGTACTTC,CASSDSNFRETQYF
TRBJ1-4,once,TRBV15,-,TGTGCCACCAGCAGAGATAAGGGGAGGCTGTTTTTT,CATSRDKGRLFF
TRBJ1-2,-,TRBV6-2/TRBV6-3,-,TGTGCCAGCAGTTACGCGGAGGAAAACTATGGCTACACCTTC,CASSYAEENYGYTF
TRBJ1-1,-,TRBV2,-,TGTGCCAGCAGTGACACTACTTATAACACTGAAGCTTTCTTT,CASSDTTYNTEAFF
TRBJ1-5,-,TRBV6-5,-,TGTGCCAGCAGTTCCGTCGGACTAAGCAATCAGCCCCAGCATTTT,CASSSVGLSNQPQHF
TRBJ2-5,-,TRBV30,-,TGTGCCTGGACCCCGGGGGGGGAGGGGGCGCAGTACTTC,CAWTPGGEGAQYF
TRBJ1-5,many,TRBV18,-,TGTGCCAGCTCACCTACAGGGAGTGCCGGTCAGCCCCAGCATTTT,CASSPTGSAGQPQHF
TRBJ2-7,-,TRBV6-5,TRBD2,TGTGCCAGCAGTTTTGGACTAGCGGGGCCCTACGAGCAGTACTTC,CASSFGLAGPYEQYF
TRBJ2-7,-,TRBV30,TRBD2,TGTGCCTGGGGAAAGCTAGCGGGGAGGGAGAGAGACGAGCAGTACTTC,CAWGKLAGRERDEQYF
TRBJ2-2,-,TRBV24-1,-,TGTGCCACCAGTGGGGTCGACGCGGGGGCTACCGGGGAGCTGTTTTTT,CATSGVDAGATGELFF
TRBJ2-5,-,TRBV5-1,-,TGCGCCAGCAGCTTGCAGGGTTCTTGGGAAGAGACCCAGTACTTC,CASSLQGSWEETQYF
TRBJ1-1,-,TRBV19,TRBD1,TGTGCCAGTAAAGACAGGGGCACTGAAGCTTTCTTT,CASKDRGTEAFF